This is a list of T cell receptor beta chains from one sample in a study of T cell repertoires and HLA-DP antigens. Their antigen targets remain unknown. Some clones are missing from TCRdb's copy, which holds only in-frame ones; the method was immunoSEQ multiplex PCR. The sample lists approximately 86,000 clones, around nine tenths seen once, with about 1.7% in the top ten. Input material: CD4+ T cells from PBMCs. The receptors here all came from a man over 45 in good health and CMV-seronegative. The CDR3 runs from the conserved cysteine through the conserved F or W. Fields, in order: clone size, J gene, V gene, D gene, CDR3 DNA, CDR3 protein. The D gene is left open where the match is weak. Some rows mark clone size as missing; the rest say once, few, many or name a class of expanded clone.

size: NA
J: TRBJ2-3
V: TRBV7-2
D: NA
DNA: TGTGCCAGCAGCGTTGGATCCCCCAAAGATACGCAGTATTTT
CDR3: CASSVGSPKDTQYF

size: NA
J: TRBJ2-7
V: TRBV7-8
D: TRBD2
DNA: TGTGCCAGCAGCCCTACTAGCGGGGGAATCTACGAGCAGTACTTC
CDR3: CASSPTSGGIYEQYF

size: NA
J: TRBJ2-5
V: TRBV9
D: NA
DNA: TGTGCCAGCAGCGTAGAGAGATGGGGAGAGACCCAGTACTTC
CDR3: CASSVERWGETQYF

size: NA
J: TRBJ1-5
V: TRBV10-2
D: NA
DNA: TGCGCCAGCAGTGACGGCGTAAATAGCAATCAGCCCCAGCATTTT
CDR3: CASSDGVNSNQPQHF

size: NA
J: TRBJ2-1
V: TRBV7-9
D: TRBD1
DNA: TGTGCCAGCAGCTTGACCGGGACAGGGGGCAATGAGCAGTTCTTC
CDR3: CASSLTGTGGNEQFF

size: NA
J: TRBJ1-5
V: TRBV2
D: NA
DNA: TGTGCCAGCAGTGAACAAGGGGGCAATCAGCCCCAGCATTTT
CDR3: CASSEQGGNQPQHF

size: NA
J: TRBJ2-1
V: TRBV6-1
D: TRBD2
DNA: TGTGCCAGCAGCTCGGGACTAGCGGGAGTTAAGCAGTTCTTC
CDR3: CASSSGLAGVKQFF

size: NA
J: TRBJ2-5
V: TRBV30
D: NA
DNA: TGTGCCTGGAGTGTACCTGGGGCGGCAGAGACCCAGTACTTC
CDR3: CAWSVPGAAETQYF

size: once
J: TRBJ2-2
V: TRBV5-4
D: NA
DNA: TGTGCCAGCAGCTTGGAAGGGGCGAGGGGGAACACCGGGGAGCTGTTTTTT
CDR3: CASSLEGARGNTGELFF

size: NA
J: TRBJ1-1
V: TRBV19
D: NA
DNA: TGTGCCAGTAGTACTCAGGTAGTGCGAACTGAAGCTTTCTTT
CDR3: CASSTQVVRTEAFF

size: NA
J: TRBJ1-3
V: TRBV4-1
D: NA
DNA: TGCGCCAGCAGCCTCGCCCCCTGGGACTCTGGAAACACCATATATTTT
CDR3: CASSLAPWDSGNTIYF

size: few
J: TRBJ1-1
V: TRBV5-1
D: NA
DNA: TGCGCCAGCAGCTCTCAAACAGGGAGCCCTGAAGCTTTCTTT
CDR3: CASSSQTGSPEAFF

size: NA
J: TRBJ2-1
V: TRBV9
D: NA
DNA: TGTGCCAGCAGCGCCAGGGACTTCAATGAGCAGTTCTTC
CDR3: CASSARDFNEQFF

size: NA
J: TRBJ1-2
V: TRBV29-1
D: TRBD1
DNA: TGCAGCGTGGAGCGTAAGGGACAGTTTAACTATGGCTACACCTTC
CDR3: CSVERKGQFNYGYTF

size: NA
J: TRBJ1-5
V: TRBV4-3
D: TRBD1
DNA: TGCGCCAGCAGCCAAGAGACAGGGCGTCAGCCCCAGCATTTT
CDR3: CASSQETGRQPQHF

size: few
J: TRBJ1-6
V: TRBV7-2
D: NA
DNA: TGTGCCAGCAGCTATCGCAGGACGGATAATTCACCCCTCCACTTT
CDR3: CASSYRRTDNSPLHF

size: NA
J: TRBJ1-1
V: TRBV19
D: TRBD1
DNA: TGTGCCAGTAGTAATTGCGGGACAGGGGATTGGGGCCGCCTGGGTTTCTTT
CDR3: CASSNCGTGDWGRLGFF

size: NA
J: TRBJ1-2
V: TRBV2
D: NA
DNA: TGTGCCAGCAGTGAGGGTCAGGGATACGGCTACACCTTC
CDR3: CASSEGQGYGYTF

size: NA
J: TRBJ1-1
V: TRBV27
D: TRBD1
DNA: TGTGCCAGGAGGAGCGGGACAGGGTTATTCACTGAAGCTTTCTTT
CDR3: CARRSGTGLFTEAFF

size: NA
J: TRBJ2-3
V: TRBV4-3
D: TRBD1
DNA: TGCGCCAGCAGCCTCGGACAGGGGGAAGATACGCAGTATTTT
CDR3: CASSLGQGEDTQYF

size: NA
J: TRBJ1-2
V: TRBV6-5
D: NA
DNA: TGTGCCAGCAGTTACTGGGACGGCTATGGCTACACCTTC
CDR3: CASSYWDGYGYTF

size: NA
J: TRBJ1-3
V: TRBV9
D: NA
DNA: TGTGCCAGCAGCGTAGGGTCGCCAGGGACTGGAAACACCATATATTTT
CDR3: CASSVGSPGTGNTIYF

size: NA
J: TRBJ1-1
V: TRBV5-6
D: NA
DNA: TGTGCCAGCAACTCTCAGACCCTGAACACTGAAGCTTTCTTT
CDR3: CASNSQTLNTEAFF

size: NA
J: TRBJ1-1
V: TRBV19
D: NA
DNA: TGTGCCAGTAGTTCGGGGCCAGGGGCGGGCAGCACTGAAGCTTTCTTT
CDR3: CASSSGPGAGSTEAFF

size: once
J: TRBJ1-1
V: TRBV2
D: NA
DNA: TGTGCCAGCAGTGAGGGGGCGGTTGGAGGAGCTTTCTTT
CDR3: CASSEGAVGGAFF

size: NA
J: TRBJ2-7
V: TRBV4-3
D: NA
DNA: TGCGCCAGCAGCCAAGAAGACGGTATAACCTACGAGCAGTACTTC
CDR3: CASSQEDGITYEQYF

size: NA
J: TRBJ2-2
V: TRBV4-3
D: NA
DNA: TGCGCCAGCAGCCAAGATAGGGGGTTCTCCGGGGAGCTGTTTTTT
CDR3: CASSQDRGFSGELFF

size: NA
J: TRBJ2-7
V: TRBV27
D: TRBD1
DNA: TGTGCCAGCAGGGATCCGGGACAGGAGCCCTACGAGCAGTACTTC
CDR3: CASRDPGQEPYEQYF

size: NA
J: TRBJ2-3
V: TRBV7-9
D: NA
DNA: TGTGCCAGCAGCTTCAGCACAGATACGCAGTATTTT
CDR3: CASSFSTDTQYF

size: NA
J: TRBJ2-5
V: TRBV28
D: TRBD2
DNA: TGTGCCACCGCGCCCAGCGGGAGGCCCGGGGAGACCCAGTACTTC
CDR3: CATAPSGRPGETQYF

size: NA
J: TRBJ2-5
V: TRBV30
D: TRBD1
DNA: TGTGCCTGGAGGGGGACAGCCCAAGAGACCCAGTACTTC
CDR3: CAWRGTAQETQYF

size: NA
J: TRBJ1-2
V: TRBV6-6
D: NA
DNA: TGTGCCAGCAGCCCGGACTTCTATGGCTACACCTTC
CDR3: CASSPDFYGYTF

size: NA
J: TRBJ2-7
V: TRBV11-2
D: TRBD2
DNA: TGTGCCAGCAGCTTAGTGCCTAGCGGACCCTACGAGCAGTACTTC
CDR3: CASSLVPSGPYEQYF